A selection of T cell receptor beta chains follows, all from one sample in a study of T cells after yellow fever vaccination. TCRdb recomputed calls from the 5' RACE reads with MiXCR, one row per CDR3 protein. This table has approximately 300,000 distinct CDR3 sequences, about 9.5% appearing once. This specimen consisted of PBMCs, obtained on the day of the first yellow fever vaccination. These receptors were collected from a man aged 18 to 29 who received the YFV17D yellow fever vaccine. The CDR3 runs from the conserved cysteine through the conserved F or W. A D gene is named only where the DNA matches it firmly. Only part of the rows carry a size: once, few, many, or a class if the clone is expanded.

size: NA; J: TRBJ1-5; V: TRBV27; D: TRBD1; DNA: TGTGCCAGCAGTTCGAGACAGGGACAGCCCCAGCATTTT; CDR3: CASSSRQGQPQHF
size: few; J: TRBJ1-5; V: TRBV20-1; D: TRBD1; DNA: TGCAGTGCTAGAGACTCGGGGACAGGGGGCCAGCCCCAGCATTTT; CDR3: CSARDSGTGGQPQHF
size: NA; J: TRBJ1-5; V: TRBV11-2; D: NA; DNA: TGTGCCAGCAGCCAGATAGGGGGTAGGAGCAATCAGCCCCAGCATTTT; CDR3: CASSQIGGRSNQPQHF
size: few; J: TRBJ1-4; V: TRBV6-5; D: NA; DNA: TGTGCCAGCAGTTACGACACGGGATCCTCTGAAAAACTGTTTTTT; CDR3: CASSYDTGSSEKLFF
size: NA; J: TRBJ2-3; V: TRBV18; D: NA; DNA: TGTGCCAGCTCACCGGTACTGAGCACAGATACGCAGTATTTT; CDR3: CASSPVLSTDTQYF
size: many; J: TRBJ2-3; V: TRBV29-1; D: NA; DNA: TGCAGCGTTGATAGTTCGGGGGGCACCAACCCGGCAGATACGCAGTATTTT; CDR3: CSVDSSGGTNPADTQYF
size: NA; J: TRBJ2-2; V: TRBV19; D: TRBD2; DNA: TGTGCCAGTGGACTAGCGGGGTTTATCGGGGAGCTGTTTTTT; CDR3: CASGLAGFIGELFF
size: NA; J: TRBJ1-4; V: TRBV2; D: NA; DNA: TGTGCCATCCCTTCAGGCGGAACTAATGAAAAACTGTTTTTT; CDR3: CAIPSGGTNEKLFF
size: NA; J: TRBJ1-1; V: TRBV3-1; D: NA; DNA: TGTGCCACCAGTGCGGGGGCTGAAGCTTTCTTT; CDR3: CATSAGAEAFF
size: many; J: TRBJ2-3; V: TRBV5-1; D: NA; DNA: TGCGCCAGCAGCTTCCTAGACAGGCGGTCTAGCACAGATACGCAGTATTTT; CDR3: CASSFLDRRSSTDTQYF
size: few; J: TRBJ1-4; V: TRBV13; D: NA; DNA: TGTGCCAGCAGCTTTCGGGCAGGCGATGAAAAACTGTTTTTT; CDR3: CASSFRAGDEKLFF
size: few; J: TRBJ1-3; V: TRBV7-6; D: NA; DNA: TGTGCCAGCAGCTTAAACAGGATAGGAAACACCATATATTTT; CDR3: CASSLNRIGNTIYF
size: NA; J: TRBJ1-1; V: TRBV6-1; D: NA; DNA: TGTGCCAGCAGATTGGAAGGGGCCGGTACTGAAGCTTTCTTT; CDR3: CASRLEGAGTEAFF
size: NA; J: TRBJ1-4; V: TRBV6-5; D: NA; DNA: TGTGCCACCAGATACGGACAGTACAATGAAAAACTGTTTTTT; CDR3: CATRYGQYNEKLFF
size: NA; J: TRBJ1-1; V: TRBV12-3/TRBV12-4; D: NA; DNA: TGTGCCAGCAGACCATCAGGGGACACTGAAGCTTTCTTT; CDR3: CASRPSGDTEAFF
size: NA; J: TRBJ2-1; V: TRBV18; D: TRBD1; DNA: TGTGCCAGCTCACCACAGGGCCACAGGGGATACAATGAGCAGTTCTTC; CDR3: CASSPQGHRGYNEQFF
size: few; J: TRBJ2-7; V: TRBV7-2; D: TRBD1; DNA: TGTGCCAGCAGCCTCAGAGGGACAGGGGGCGAAAACGAGCAGTACTTC; CDR3: CASSLRGTGGENEQYF
size: few; J: TRBJ2-3; V: TRBV4-3; D: TRBD2; DNA: TGCGCCAGCAGCCAAGATCTATCCAGCGGGGGGGTGGATACGCAGTATTTT; CDR3: CASSQDLSSGGVDTQYF
size: few; J: TRBJ1-6; V: TRBV7-2; D: NA; DNA: TGTGCCAGCAGCTTGTCGGGGAGCTCCTATAATTCACCCCTCCACTTT; CDR3: CASSLSGSSYNSPLHF
size: many; J: TRBJ1-6; V: TRBV7-2; D: NA; DNA: TGTGCCAGCAGCTTCACAGGGAGTTCACCCCTCCACTTT; CDR3: CASSFTGSSPLHF
size: few; J: TRBJ2-3; V: TRBV3-1; D: NA; DNA: TGTGCCAGCAGCCAAGGCGTCAGAGGGGAAGGTACGCAGTATTTT; CDR3: CASSQGVRGEGTQYF
size: many; J: TRBJ1-6; V: TRBV7-2; D: TRBD1; DNA: TGTGCCAGCAGCCCCGGACAGGGCCTCTATAATTCACCCCTCCACTTT; CDR3: CASSPGQGLYNSPLHF
size: many; J: TRBJ1-1; V: TRBV11-2; D: NA; DNA: TGTGCCAGCAGCGACCCGAGGGGGAACACTGAAGCTTTCTTT; CDR3: CASSDPRGNTEAFF
size: NA; J: TRBJ2-1; V: TRBV20-1; D: TRBD2; DNA: TGCAGTGCCAAATGGACTAGCGGGGGTTTGGACAATGAGCAGTTCTTC; CDR3: CSAKWTSGGLDNEQFF
size: many; J: TRBJ2-3; V: TRBV5-1; D: TRBD1; DNA: TGCGCCAGCAGCGTGGTCGGGACAGGAAGCACAGATACGCAGTATTTT; CDR3: CASSVVGTGSTDTQYF
size: few; J: TRBJ2-1; V: TRBV7-2; D: TRBD2; DNA: TGTGCCAGCAGCTTTCGCGGGGGAGGCTCCTACAATGAGCAGTTCTTC; CDR3: CASSFRGGGSYNEQFF
size: few; J: TRBJ2-1; V: TRBV6-2/TRBV6-3; D: NA; DNA: TGTGCCAGCAGTTACGCGACAGGACGCTCCTACAATGAGCAGTTCTTC; CDR3: CASSYATGRSYNEQFF
size: many; J: TRBJ2-3; V: TRBV27; D: TRBD2; DNA: TGTGCCAGCAGTTCCCCTTGGACTAGCGGGGGGGGTTATACGCAGTATTTT; CDR3: CASSSPWTSGGGYTQYF
size: NA; J: TRBJ2-7; V: TRBV7-2; D: NA; DNA: TGTGCCAGCACCAGGAACTCCTACTCCTACGAGCAGTACTTC; CDR3: CASTRNSYSYEQYF
size: NA; J: TRBJ2-4; V: TRBV4-3; D: NA; DNA: TGCGCCAGCAGCCAACAACTTCTAGTAGAGTTGAGTACCAAAAACATTCAGTACTTC; CDR3: CASSQQLLVELSTKNIQYF
size: NA; J: TRBJ1-4; V: TRBV18; D: TRBD1; DNA: TGTGCCAGCTCGCCGACGGGACAGGGGGCCGATGAAAAACTGTTTTTT; CDR3: CASSPTGQGADEKLFF
size: few; J: TRBJ1-1; V: TRBV6-5; D: NA; DNA: TGTGCCAGCAGTTCTCCTGGCAGGGATAACACTGAAGCTTTCTTT; CDR3: CASSSPGRDNTEAFF
size: many; J: TRBJ2-3; V: TRBV5-1; D: TRBD2; DNA: TGCGCCAGCAGCCTCCTCGGGGGGGCAAGCACAGATACGCAGTATTTT; CDR3: CASSLLGGASTDTQYF
size: NA; J: TRBJ2-3; V: TRBV7-3; D: TRBD2; DNA: TGTGCCAGCGGAAGGGACTACACAGATACGCAGTATTTT; CDR3: CASGRDYTDTQYF
size: few; J: TRBJ1-2; V: TRBV4-2; D: NA; DNA: TGTGCCAGCAGCCAAGATACGAGGATCTACACCTTC; CDR3: CASSQDTRIYTF
size: few; J: TRBJ2-1; V: TRBV27; D: NA; DNA: TGTGCCACCTCCGTCGTCCGTTACAATGAGCAGTTCTTC; CDR3: CATSVVRYNEQFF
size: many; J: TRBJ1-1; V: TRBV20-1; D: NA; DNA: TGCAGTGCCACCGGGCTAACTGAAGCTTTCTTT; CDR3: CSATGLTEAFF
size: few; J: TRBJ1-5; V: TRBV29-1; D: NA; DNA: TGCAGCGTGAGAACAGGGAGTTCGGGCAATCAGCCCCAGCATTTT; CDR3: CSVRTGSSGNQPQHF
size: NA; J: TRBJ2-5; V: TRBV20-1; D: TRBD2; DNA: TGCAGTGCTAGACAAGCGGGGGGAGGAGAGACCCAGTACTTC; CDR3: CSARQAGGGETQYF
size: few; J: TRBJ2-5; V: TRBV19; D: TRBD1; DNA: TGTGCCACGAGAAGGGGGCTCCAAGAGACCCAGTACTTC; CDR3: CATRRGLQETQYF
size: many; J: TRBJ2-3; V: TRBV29-1; D: NA; DNA: TGCAGCGTTGAACCTGGAAAGGGAGATACGCAGTATTTT; CDR3: CSVEPGKGDTQYF
size: many; J: TRBJ2-2; V: TRBV20-1; D: TRBD2; DNA: TGCAGTGCTAGAAATATGGCGGGGGGTAACACCGGGGAGCTGTTTTTT; CDR3: CSARNMAGGNTGELFF
size: NA; J: TRBJ2-1; V: TRBV6-5; D: NA; DNA: TGTGCCAGCAGTTACTCGGGCGAAGTCGATGAGCAGTTCTTC; CDR3: CASSYSGEVDEQFF
size: NA; J: TRBJ2-4; V: TRBV5-1; D: NA; DNA: TGCGCCAGCAGCTTGGAAGGAGGGAGGGGGACCAAAAACATTCAGTACTTC; CDR3: CASSLEGGRGTKNIQYF
size: few; J: TRBJ2-1; V: TRBV6-5; D: TRBD1; DNA: TGTGCCAGCAGTTACTGGCCATTACAGGGGCCCAATGAGCAGTTCTTC; CDR3: CASSYWPLQGPNEQFF
size: NA; J: TRBJ2-3; V: TRBV10-3; D: TRBD1; DNA: TGTGCCATCAGTGATAATGACAGGGGGCTCATATCAGATACGCAGTATTTT; CDR3: CAISDNDRGLISDTQYF
size: NA; J: TRBJ2-3; V: TRBV18; D: TRBD2; DNA: TGTGCCAGCTCACCGCTTCTGTTAGCGGGGGGGCCGACAGATACGCAGTATTTT; CDR3: CASSPLLLAGGPTDTQYF
size: few; J: TRBJ1-1; V: TRBV28; D: NA; DNA: TGTGCCAGCAGTTTAATTGCCCGGGGGCTAGCTTTCTTT; CDR3: CASSLIARGLAFF
size: NA; J: TRBJ2-2; V: TRBV6-2/TRBV6-3; D: NA; DNA: TGTGCCAGCGGCCAGTTCTCTAGGGGCGGAAACACCGGGGAGCTGTTTTTT; CDR3: CASGQFSRGGNTGELFF
size: many; J: TRBJ1-6; V: TRBV5-1; D: TRBD1; DNA: TGCGCCAGCAGCAAAGACAGGGGTGATTCACCCCTCCACTTT; CDR3: CASSKDRGDSPLHF
size: few; J: TRBJ2-5; V: TRBV5-1; D: NA; DNA: TGCGCCAGCAGCGCGTCGGGACTCGCACAAGAGACCCAGTACTTC; CDR3: CASSASGLAQETQYF
size: few; J: TRBJ2-5; V: TRBV2; D: NA; DNA: TGTGCCAGCAGAGATCAAGGGGAGACCCAGTACTTC; CDR3: CASRDQGETQYF
size: NA; J: TRBJ1-1; V: TRBV20-1; D: NA; DNA: TGCAGTGCTGCCGGGTTTGACTCTATGGTGAACACTGAAGCTTTCTTT; CDR3: CSAAGFDSMVNTEAFF
size: NA; J: TRBJ2-1; V: TRBV5-1; D: TRBD2; DNA: TGCGCCAGCAGTTCTGGGCGGACTAGCGCCGACAATGAGCAGTTCTTC; CDR3: CASSSGRTSADNEQFF